This is a list of T cell receptor beta chains from one sample in a study of control samples from healthy donors and cancer patients. The method was immunoSEQ multiplex PCR; TCRdb's version includes in-frame clones alone and lacks a portion of them. The sample has tens of thousands of clones, about nine tenths seen once. Sample: PBMCs. The source of these receptors is a man aged 60 to 69 with head and neck cancer. The CDR3 runs from the conserved cysteine through the conserved F or W. The order of the fields is J gene, clone size, V gene, D gene, CDR3 protein, CDR3 DNA. D genes are given only for firm matches. The size of a clone is reported for some rows only, either as once, few or many, or as a class for expanded clones.

J gene: TRBJ2-2
clone size: .
V gene: TRBV5-4
D gene: .
CDR3 protein: CASSWRVGRGSTGELFF
CDR3 DNA: TGTGCCAGCAGCTGGCGGGTCGGGAGAGGGTCCACCGGGGAGCTGTTTTTT

J gene: TRBJ2-1
clone size: .
V gene: TRBV6-2/TRBV6-3
D gene: .
CDR3 protein: CASSYDRPSEQFF
CDR3 DNA: TGTGCCAGCAGTTACGACAGACCGAGTGAGCAGTTCTTC

J gene: TRBJ2-7
clone size: .
V gene: TRBV3-1/TRBV3-2
D gene: .
CDR3 protein: CASSHTGAEQYF
CDR3 DNA: TGTGCCAGCAGCCATACTGGTGCCGAGCAGTACTTC

J gene: TRBJ1-1
clone size: .
V gene: TRBV3-1/TRBV3-2
D gene: .
CDR3 protein: CASRHSANTEAFF
CDR3 DNA: TGTGCCAGCAGACACTCAGCGAACACTGAAGCTTTCTTT

J gene: TRBJ2-7
clone size: .
V gene: TRBV29-1
D gene: TRBD1
CDR3 protein: CSVGGDRTYEQYF
CDR3 DNA: TGCAGCGTTGGGGGGGACAGGACCTACGAGCAGTACTTC

J gene: TRBJ2-5
clone size: .
V gene: TRBV2
D gene: .
CDR3 protein: CASSRDLQETQYF
CDR3 DNA: TGTGCCAGCTCAAGGGACCTACAAGAGACCCAGTACTTC

J gene: TRBJ2-3
clone size: .
V gene: TRBV27
D gene: .
CDR3 protein: CASSPASYTDTQYF
CDR3 DNA: TGTGCCAGCAGCCCAGCCTCTTACACAGATACGCAGTATTTT

J gene: TRBJ2-3
clone size: .
V gene: TRBV5-1
D gene: .
CDR3 protein: CASSFGDTQYF
CDR3 DNA: TGCGCCAGCAGCTTTGGGGATACGCAGTATTTT

J gene: TRBJ2-7
clone size: .
V gene: TRBV6-5
D gene: .
CDR3 protein: CASKGSPGHLYEQYF
CDR3 DNA: TGTGCCAGCAAGGGGAGCCCGGGACACCTCTACGAGCAGTACTTC

J gene: TRBJ2-5
clone size: .
V gene: TRBV5-1
D gene: .
CDR3 protein: CASSPEGGGRQTQYF
CDR3 DNA: TGCGCCAGCAGCCCCGAGGGGGGCGGGAGACAGACCCAGTACTTC

J gene: TRBJ1-3
clone size: .
V gene: TRBV7-2
D gene: TRBD1
CDR3 protein: CASSLDGTGTGNTIYF
CDR3 DNA: TGTGCCAGCAGCTTAGACGGGACAGGGACTGGAAACACCATATATTTT

J gene: TRBJ2-7
clone size: .
V gene: TRBV7-2
D gene: .
CDR3 protein: CASSFDSYYEQYF
CDR3 DNA: TGTGCCAGCAGCTTTGACAGCTACTACGAGCAGTACTTC

J gene: TRBJ2-3
clone size: .
V gene: TRBV29-1
D gene: TRBD1
CDR3 protein: CSVEESRDSFTDTQYF
CDR3 DNA: TGCAGCGTTGAAGAGTCGAGGGACAGTTTCACAGATACGCAGTATTTT

J gene: TRBJ1-1
clone size: .
V gene: TRBV7-9
D gene: TRBD1
CDR3 protein: CASSIGQATAFF
CDR3 DNA: TGTGCCAGCAGCATAGGACAGGCGACGGCTTTCTTT

J gene: TRBJ1-6
clone size: .
V gene: TRBV5-1
D gene: .
CDR3 protein: CASSLVGGGNSPLHF
CDR3 DNA: TGCGCCAGCAGCTTGGTAGGGGGAGGTAATTCACCCCTCCACTTT

J gene: TRBJ2-5
clone size: few
V gene: TRBV3-1/TRBV3-2
D gene: TRBD2
CDR3 protein: CASSQDTRTSGAETQYF
CDR3 DNA: TGTGCCAGCAGCCAAGATACCCGGACTAGCGGCGCGGAGACCCAGTACTTC

J gene: TRBJ2-1
clone size: .
V gene: TRBV6-5
D gene: .
CDR3 protein: CASRVGLGSEQFF
CDR3 DNA: TGTGCCAGCAGGGTAGGGTTGGGGTCCGAGCAGTTCTTC

J gene: TRBJ2-7
clone size: .
V gene: TRBV9
D gene: TRBD2
CDR3 protein: CASSGVAGELEQYF
CDR3 DNA: TGTGCCAGCAGCGGGGTAGCGGGGGAACTCGAGCAGTACTTC

J gene: TRBJ2-7
clone size: .
V gene: TRBV4-2
D gene: TRBD1
CDR3 protein: CASSHLGQGAGEQYF
CDR3 DNA: TGTGCCAGCAGCCACCTGGGACAGGGGGCGGGGGAGCAGTACTTC

J gene: TRBJ2-5
clone size: .
V gene: TRBV6-5
D gene: TRBD1
CDR3 protein: CASSLGQGETQYF
CDR3 DNA: TGTGCCAGCAGTTTGGGACAGGGCGAGACCCAGTACTTC

J gene: TRBJ1-2
clone size: .
V gene: TRBV6-5
D gene: .
CDR3 protein: CASSYRQGTRVYGYTF
CDR3 DNA: TGTGCCAGCAGTTACCGGCAGGGGACGAGAGTCTATGGCTACACCTTC

J gene: TRBJ1-2
clone size: .
V gene: TRBV30
D gene: .
CDR3 protein: CAWSRGWGDGYTF
CDR3 DNA: TGTGCCTGGAGTCGAGGTTGGGGGGATGGCTACACCTTC

J gene: TRBJ2-3
clone size: .
V gene: TRBV5-1
D gene: .
CDR3 protein: CASARTATRRTDTQYF
CDR3 DNA: TGCGCCAGCGCCCGCACGGCGACGCGACGTACAGATACGCAGTATTTT

J gene: TRBJ2-1
clone size: .
V gene: TRBV7-2
D gene: TRBD2
CDR3 protein: CASSSTSGLYNEQFF
CDR3 DNA: TGTGCCAGCAGCTCGACTAGCGGTTTATACAATGAGCAGTTCTTC

J gene: TRBJ1-6
clone size: .
V gene: TRBV7-9
D gene: TRBD1
CDR3 protein: CASRPLLAGTGNNSPLHF
CDR3 DNA: TGTGCCAGCAGGCCCCTTTTGGCCGGGACAGGGAATAATTCACCCCTCCACTTT

J gene: TRBJ2-1
clone size: .
V gene: TRBV7-2
D gene: TRBD1
CDR3 protein: CASSLERTGVRSEQFF
CDR3 DNA: TGTGCCAGCAGCTTAGAGAGGACAGGGGTGCGGAGTGAGCAGTTCTTC

J gene: TRBJ2-2
clone size: .
V gene: TRBV6-2/TRBV6-3
D gene: .
CDR3 protein: CASSYGRNTGELFF
CDR3 DNA: TGTGCCAGCAGTTACGGGCGGAACACCGGGGAGCTGTTTTTT

J gene: TRBJ2-7
clone size: .
V gene: TRBV15
D gene: TRBD1
CDR3 protein: CATSPSWDRNEQYF
CDR3 DNA: TGTGCCACCAGCCCTTCGTGGGACAGAAACGAGCAGTACTTC

J gene: TRBJ2-3
clone size: .
V gene: TRBV5-1
D gene: .
CDR3 protein: CASSLDYGRVASRATDTQYF
CDR3 DNA: TGCGCCAGCAGCTTGGATTACGGCCGGGTGGCTAGCAGAGCCACAGATACGCAGTATTTT

J gene: TRBJ1-2
clone size: .
V gene: TRBV2
D gene: TRBD1
CDR3 protein: CASSTDRVYGYTF
CDR3 DNA: TGTGCCAGCAGTACGGACAGGGTCTATGGCTACACCTTC

J gene: TRBJ2-1
clone size: .
V gene: TRBV5-1
D gene: TRBD2
CDR3 protein: CASSPGTSGASSYNEQFF
CDR3 DNA: TGCGCCAGCAGCCCGGGGACTAGCGGGGCTAGCTCCTACAATGAGCAGTTCTTC

J gene: TRBJ1-5
clone size: .
V gene: TRBV19
D gene: TRBD1
CDR3 protein: CASSPWTGGQQPQHF
CDR3 DNA: TGTGCCAGTAGTCCCTGGACAGGGGGCCAACAGCCCCAGCATTTT

J gene: TRBJ2-2
clone size: .
V gene: TRBV5-1
D gene: .
CDR3 protein: CASTRTANTGELFF
CDR3 DNA: TGCGCCAGCACAAGGACGGCGAACACCGGGGAGCTGTTTTTT